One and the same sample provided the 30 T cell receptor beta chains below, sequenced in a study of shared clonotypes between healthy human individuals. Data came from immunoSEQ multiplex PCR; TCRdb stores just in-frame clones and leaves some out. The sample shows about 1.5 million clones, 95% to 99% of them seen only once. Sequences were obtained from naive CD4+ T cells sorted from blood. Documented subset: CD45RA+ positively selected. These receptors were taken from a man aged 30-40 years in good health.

CDR3 nucleotide sequence: TGTGCCAGCAAAAAGGAGGGGATACCGGGACAGGCGAACGAGCAGTACTTC. The encoded protein is CASKKEGIPGQANEQYF. The V call is TRBV6-4, the J call TRBJ2-7; 8 bases align to TRBD1. Germline V gene data show CDR1 as MRHNA and CDR2 as SNTAGT. Unmatched junction bases numbered 19, after V lost 7 bases and J lost 5 bases. The CDR3 runs to 17 residues.

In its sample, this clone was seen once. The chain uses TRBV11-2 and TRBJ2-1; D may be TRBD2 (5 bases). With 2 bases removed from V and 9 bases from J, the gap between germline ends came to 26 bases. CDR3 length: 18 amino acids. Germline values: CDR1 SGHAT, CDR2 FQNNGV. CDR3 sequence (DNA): TGTGCCAGCAGCTTACGTCCCGGCTTGTTAGGAGGTAAGGTTGAGCAGTTCTTC. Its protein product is CASSLRPGLLGGKVEQFF. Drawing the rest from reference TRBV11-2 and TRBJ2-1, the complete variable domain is EAGVAQSPRYKIIEKRQSVAFWCNPISGHATLYWYQQILGQGPKLLIQFQNNGVVDDSQLPKDRFSAERLKGVDSTLKIQPAKLEDSAVYLCASSLRPGLLGGKVEQFFGPGTRLTVL.

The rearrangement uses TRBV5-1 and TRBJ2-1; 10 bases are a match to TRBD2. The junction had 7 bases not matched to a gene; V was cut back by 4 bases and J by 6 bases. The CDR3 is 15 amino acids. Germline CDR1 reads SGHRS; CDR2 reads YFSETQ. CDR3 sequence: CASSTVGTSVNEQFF. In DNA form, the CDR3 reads TGCGCCAGCAGCACGGTAGGGACTAGCGTCAATGAGCAGTTCTTC. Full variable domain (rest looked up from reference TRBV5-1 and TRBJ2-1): KAGVTQTPRYLIKTRGQQVTLSCSPISGHRSVSWYQQTPGQGLQFLFEYFSETQRNKGNFPGRFSGRQFSNSRSEMNVSTLELGDSALYLCASSTVGTSVNEQFFGPGTRLTVL.

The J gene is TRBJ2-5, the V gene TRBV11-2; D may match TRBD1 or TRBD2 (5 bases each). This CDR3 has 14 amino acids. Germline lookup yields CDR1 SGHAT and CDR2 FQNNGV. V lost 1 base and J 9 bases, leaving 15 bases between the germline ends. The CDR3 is CASSLVTRDGAQYF. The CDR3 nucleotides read TGTGCCAGCAGCTTAGTCACTAGGGACGGGGCCCAGTACTTC.

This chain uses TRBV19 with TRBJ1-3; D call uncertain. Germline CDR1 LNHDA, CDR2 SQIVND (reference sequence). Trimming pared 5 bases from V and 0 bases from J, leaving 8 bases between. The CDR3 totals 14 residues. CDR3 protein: CASSAGTSGNTIYF. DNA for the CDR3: TGTGCCAGTAGTGCAGGAACCTCTGGAAACACCATATATTTT.

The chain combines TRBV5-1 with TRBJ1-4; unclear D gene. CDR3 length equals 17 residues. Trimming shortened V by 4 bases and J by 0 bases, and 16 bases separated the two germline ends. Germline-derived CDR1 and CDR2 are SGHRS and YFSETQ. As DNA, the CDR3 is TGCGCCAGCAGCCCCCGACGGATAACAACAACTAATGAAAAACTGTTTTTT. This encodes CASSPRRITTTNEKLFF.

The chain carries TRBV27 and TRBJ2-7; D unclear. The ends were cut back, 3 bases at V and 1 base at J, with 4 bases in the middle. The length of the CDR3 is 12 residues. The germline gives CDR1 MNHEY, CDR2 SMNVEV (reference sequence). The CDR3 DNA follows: TGTGCCAGCAGTTTCCTGTCCTACGAGCAGTACTTC. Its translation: CASSFLSYEQYF.

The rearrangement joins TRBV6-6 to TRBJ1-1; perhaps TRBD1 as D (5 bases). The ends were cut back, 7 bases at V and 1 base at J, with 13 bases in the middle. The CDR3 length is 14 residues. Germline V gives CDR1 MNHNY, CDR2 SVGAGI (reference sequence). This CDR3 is CASIMTDKNTEAFF. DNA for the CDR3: TGTGCCAGCATTATGACAGACAAGAACACTGAAGCTTTCTTT.

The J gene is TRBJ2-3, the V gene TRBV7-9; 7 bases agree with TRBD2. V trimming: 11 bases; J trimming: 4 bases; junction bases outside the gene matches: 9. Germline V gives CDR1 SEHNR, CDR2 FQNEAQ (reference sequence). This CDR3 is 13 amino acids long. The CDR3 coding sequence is TGTGCCCCTGGTGCTAGCGGCTCAGATACGCAGTATTTT. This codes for CAPGASGSDTQYF.

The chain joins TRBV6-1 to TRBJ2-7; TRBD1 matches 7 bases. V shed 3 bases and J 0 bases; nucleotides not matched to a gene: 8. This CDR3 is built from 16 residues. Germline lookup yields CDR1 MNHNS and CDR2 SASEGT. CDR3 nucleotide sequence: TGTGCCAGCAGTGACCACAGGGGAAGACTCTCCTACGAGCAGTACTTC. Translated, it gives CASSDHRGRLSYEQYF.

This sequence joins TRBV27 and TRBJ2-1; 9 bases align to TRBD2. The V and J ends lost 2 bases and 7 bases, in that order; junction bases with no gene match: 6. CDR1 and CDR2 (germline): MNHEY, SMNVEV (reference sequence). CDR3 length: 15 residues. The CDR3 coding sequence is TGTGCCAGCAGTTTAAGCGGGAGGCCCGGTAATGAGCAGTTCTTC. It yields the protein CASSLSGRPGNEQFF.

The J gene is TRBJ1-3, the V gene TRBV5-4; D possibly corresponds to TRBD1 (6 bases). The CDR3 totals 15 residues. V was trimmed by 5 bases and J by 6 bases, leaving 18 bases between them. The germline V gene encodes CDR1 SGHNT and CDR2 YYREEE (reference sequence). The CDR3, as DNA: TGTGCCAGCAGTTCATCAACAGGGAATGTAAACACCATATATTTT. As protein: CASSSSTGNVNTIYF.

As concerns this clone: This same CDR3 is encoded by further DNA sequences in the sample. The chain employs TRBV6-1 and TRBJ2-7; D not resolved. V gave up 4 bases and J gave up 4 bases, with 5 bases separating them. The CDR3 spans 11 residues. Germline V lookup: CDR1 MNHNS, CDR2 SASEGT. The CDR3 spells CASSAIYEQYF. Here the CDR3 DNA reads TGTGCCAGCAGTGCGATATACGAGCAGTACTTC.

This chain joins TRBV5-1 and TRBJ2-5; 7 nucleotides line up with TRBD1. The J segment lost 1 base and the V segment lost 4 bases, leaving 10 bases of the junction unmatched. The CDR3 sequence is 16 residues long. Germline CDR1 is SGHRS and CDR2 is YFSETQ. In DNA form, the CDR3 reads TGCGCCAGCAGCATCCAACCCGGGACAGCCCAAGAGACCCAGTACTTC. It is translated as CASSIQPGTAQETQYF.

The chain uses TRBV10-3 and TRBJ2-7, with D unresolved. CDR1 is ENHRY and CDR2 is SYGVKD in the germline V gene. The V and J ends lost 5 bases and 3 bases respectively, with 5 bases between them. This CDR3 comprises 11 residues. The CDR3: CAISKDYEQYF. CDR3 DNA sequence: TGTGCCATCAGTAAAGACTACGAGCAGTACTTC.

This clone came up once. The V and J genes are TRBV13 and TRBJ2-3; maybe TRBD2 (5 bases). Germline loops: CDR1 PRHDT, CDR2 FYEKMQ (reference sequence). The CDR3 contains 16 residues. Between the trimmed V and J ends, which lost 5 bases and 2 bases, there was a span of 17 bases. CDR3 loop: CASSQRASRFTDTQYF. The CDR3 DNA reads TGTGCCAGCAGCCAAAGGGCTAGCAGATTCACAGATACGCAGTATTTT.

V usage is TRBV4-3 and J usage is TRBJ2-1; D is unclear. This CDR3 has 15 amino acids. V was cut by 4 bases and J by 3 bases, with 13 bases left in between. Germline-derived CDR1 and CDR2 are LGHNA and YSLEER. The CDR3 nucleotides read TGCGCCAGCAGCCCCGACTCCCAAGGCTACAATGAGCAGTTCTTC. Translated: CASSPDSQGYNEQFF.

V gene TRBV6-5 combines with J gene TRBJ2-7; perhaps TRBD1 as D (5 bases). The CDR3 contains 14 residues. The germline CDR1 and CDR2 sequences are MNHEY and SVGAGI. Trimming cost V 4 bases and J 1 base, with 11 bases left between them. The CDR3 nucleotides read TGTGCCAGCAGTTTGACAGCTTCGTCCTACGAGCAGTACTTC. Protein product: CASSLTASSYEQYF.

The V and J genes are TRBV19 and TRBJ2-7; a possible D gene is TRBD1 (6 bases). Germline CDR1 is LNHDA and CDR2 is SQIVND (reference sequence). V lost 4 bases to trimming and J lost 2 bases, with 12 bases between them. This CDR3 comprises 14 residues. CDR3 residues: CASSTPGHTYEQYF. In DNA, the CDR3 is TGTGCCAGTAGTACCCCGGGACACACCTACGAGCAGTACTTC.

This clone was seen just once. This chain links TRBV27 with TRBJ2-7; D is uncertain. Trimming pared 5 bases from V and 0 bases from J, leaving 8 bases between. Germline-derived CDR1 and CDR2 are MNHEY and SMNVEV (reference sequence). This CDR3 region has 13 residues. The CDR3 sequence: CASSKYGSYEQYF. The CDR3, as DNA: TGTGCCAGCAGTAAATACGGCTCCTACGAGCAGTACTTC.

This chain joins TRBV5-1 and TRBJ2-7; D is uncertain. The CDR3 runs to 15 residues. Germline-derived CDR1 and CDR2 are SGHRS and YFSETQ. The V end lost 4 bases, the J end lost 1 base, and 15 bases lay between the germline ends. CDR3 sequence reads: CASSPVGFDSYEQYF. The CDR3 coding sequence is TGCGCCAGCAGCCCGGTCGGATTTGATTCCTACGAGCAGTACTTC.

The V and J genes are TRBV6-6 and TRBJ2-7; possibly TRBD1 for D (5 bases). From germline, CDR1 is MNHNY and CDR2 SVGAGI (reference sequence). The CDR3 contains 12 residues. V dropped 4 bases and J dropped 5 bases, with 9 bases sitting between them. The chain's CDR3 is CASSSRVHEQYF. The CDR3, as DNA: TGTGCCAGCAGTTCCAGGGTCCACGAGCAGTACTTC.

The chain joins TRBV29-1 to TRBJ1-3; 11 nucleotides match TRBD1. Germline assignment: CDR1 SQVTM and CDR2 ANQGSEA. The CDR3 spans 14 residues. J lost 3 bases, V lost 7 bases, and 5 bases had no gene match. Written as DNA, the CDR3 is TGCAGCGGAGGACAGGGGGCGGGTGGAAACACCATATATTTT. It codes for CSGGQGAGGNTIYF.

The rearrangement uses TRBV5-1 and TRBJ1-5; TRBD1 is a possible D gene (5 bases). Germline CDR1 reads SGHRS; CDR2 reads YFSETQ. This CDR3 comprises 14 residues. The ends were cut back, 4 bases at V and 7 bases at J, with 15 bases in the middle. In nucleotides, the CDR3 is TGCGCCAGCAGCATGGAAGGGGTGGGACAGCCCCAGCATTTT. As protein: CASSMEGVGQPQHF.

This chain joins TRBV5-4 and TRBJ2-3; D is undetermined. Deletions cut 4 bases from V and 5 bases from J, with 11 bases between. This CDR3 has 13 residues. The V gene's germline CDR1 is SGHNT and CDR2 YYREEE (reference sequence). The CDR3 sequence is CASSNTDRDTQYF. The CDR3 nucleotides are TGTGCCAGCAGCAATACAGATAGAGATACGCAGTATTTT.

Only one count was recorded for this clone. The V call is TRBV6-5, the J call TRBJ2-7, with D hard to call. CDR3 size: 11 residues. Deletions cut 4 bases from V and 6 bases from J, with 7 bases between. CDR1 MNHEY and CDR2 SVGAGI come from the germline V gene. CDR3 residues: CASSSPGEQYF. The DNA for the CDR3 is TGTGCCAGCAGTTCCCCTGGCGAGCAGTACTTC.

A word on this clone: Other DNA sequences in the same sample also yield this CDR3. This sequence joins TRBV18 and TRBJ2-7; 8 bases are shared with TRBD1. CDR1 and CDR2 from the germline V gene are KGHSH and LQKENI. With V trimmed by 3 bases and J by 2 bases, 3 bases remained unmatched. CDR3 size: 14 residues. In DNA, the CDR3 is TGTGCCAGCTCACCCGGGACAGGCACCTACGAGCAGTACTTC. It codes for CASSPGTGTYEQYF.

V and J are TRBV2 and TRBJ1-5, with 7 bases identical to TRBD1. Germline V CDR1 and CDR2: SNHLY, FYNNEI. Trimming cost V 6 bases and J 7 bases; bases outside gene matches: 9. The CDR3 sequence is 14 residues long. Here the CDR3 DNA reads TGTGCCAGCAGGTTCTCGGCAGGGGGGCAGCCCCAGCATTTT. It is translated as CASRFSAGGQPQHF.

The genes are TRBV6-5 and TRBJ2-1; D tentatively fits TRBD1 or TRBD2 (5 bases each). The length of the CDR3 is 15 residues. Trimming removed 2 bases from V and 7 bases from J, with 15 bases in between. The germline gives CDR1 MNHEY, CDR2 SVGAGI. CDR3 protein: CASSYRRVGLNEQFF. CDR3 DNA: TGTGCCAGCAGTTACAGGCGGGTGGGGCTGAATGAGCAGTTCTTC.

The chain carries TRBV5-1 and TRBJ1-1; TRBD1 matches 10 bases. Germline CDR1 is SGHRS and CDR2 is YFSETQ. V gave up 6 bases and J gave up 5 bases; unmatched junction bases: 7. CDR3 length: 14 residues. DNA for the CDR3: TGCGCCAGCACCCGGACAGGGGGAAGGACTGAAGCTTTCTTT. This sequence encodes CASTRTGGRTEAFF.